One sample yielded the 29 T cell receptor beta chains listed below, sequenced in a study of blood T cell repertoires in COVID-19. Libraries were prepared by immunoSEQ multiplex PCR; TCRdb keeps only in-frame clonotypes and omits some of them. The table includes 540,000 or so clones, less than 90% detected once. The sequenced sample consisted of peripheral blood. These TCRs come from a woman aged 45-65 years with COVID-19, enrolled during active disease.

The chain links TRBV4-1 to TRBJ1-3, with D possibly TRBD1 on 6 matching bases. The V end was cut by 1 base, the J end by 4 bases, with 14 bases between. Germline V gene lookup returns CDR1 MGHRA and CDR2 YSYEKL. This CDR3 has 16 residues. The CDR3 DNA reads TGCGCCAGCAGCCAAGTATGGGTCAGGGGCGGAAACACCATATATTTT. Its protein is CASSQVWVRGGNTIYF.

The chain couples TRBV30 to TRBJ2-3; the D gene is possibly TRBD2 (5 bases). CDR3 length: 14 amino acids. The V end was cut by 4 bases, the J end by 2 bases, with 13 bases between. CDR1 and CDR2 from the germline V gene are GTSNPN and SVGIG (reference sequence). CDR3 amino acids: CAWNKLDSTDTQYF. DNA for the CDR3: TGTGCCTGGAATAAGTTGGACTCCACAGATACGCAGTATTTT.

The chain joins TRBV13 to TRBJ2-5; TRBD1 matches at 11 bases. CDR1 and CDR2 (germline): PRHDT, FYEKMQ (reference sequence). The junction had 6 bases not matched to a gene; V was cut back by 5 bases and J by 1 base. The CDR3 runs 16 residues. Written as DNA, the CDR3 is TGTGCCAGCAGCCCCTTGGGGACAGGGGGCCAAGAGACCCAGTACTTC. Translated, it gives CASSPLGTGGQETQYF.

This clone was counted a single time. The V call is TRBV7-2, the J call TRBJ2-7; 7 bases are a match to TRBD2. Unmatched junction bases numbered 2, after V lost 0 bases and J lost 0 bases. This CDR3 is 15 amino acids long. CDR1 is SGHTA and CDR2 is FQGNSA in the germline V gene. The CDR3 sequence: CASSLAPSGSYEQYF. Written as DNA, the CDR3 is TGTGCCAGCAGCTTAGCGCCTAGCGGCTCCTACGAGCAGTACTTC.

This chain uses TRBV5-6 with TRBJ2-3; TRBD2 might be the D (6 bases). Trimming removed 0 bases from V and 4 bases from J, with 12 bases in between. The CDR3 loop spans 15 amino acids. CDR1 is SGHDT and CDR2 is YYEEEE in the germline V gene. DNA of the CDR3: TGTGCCAGCAGCTTGGCCGCGGGGTCTTCAGATACGCAGTATTTT. It specifies CASSLAAGSSDTQYF.

This clone was recorded once. The chain recombines TRBV7-2 with TRBJ1-1, with D unresolved. The CDR3 covers 14 residues. V was shortened by 3 bases and J by 4 bases, with 12 bases between the two germline ends. Germline lookup yields CDR1 SGHTA and CDR2 FQGNSA. The CDR3 nucleotides are TGTGCCAGCAGCTTTGAGGGAAAGGGCACTGAAGCTTTCTTT. This translates into CASSFEGKGTEAFF.

The chain recombines TRBV11-2 with TRBJ1-1; maybe TRBD1 (6 bases). CDR1 and CDR2 from the germline V gene are SGHAT and FQNNGV. Between the trimmed V and J ends, which lost 2 bases and 10 bases, there was a span of 11 bases. This CDR3 is built from 12 residues. CDR3 DNA: TGTGCCAGCAGCTTAACAGGGAAAGGAGCTTTCTTT. Encoded protein: CASSLTGKGAFF.

The V call is TRBV4-1, the J call TRBJ2-1; D not resolved. The V end lost 0 bases, the J end lost 1 base, and 10 bases lay between the germline ends. This CDR3 is built from 16 residues. Germline V gene data show CDR1 as MGHRA and CDR2 as YSYEKL. CDR3 in amino acids: CASSQEPEASYNEQFF. The CDR3 nucleotides read TGCGCCAGCAGCCAAGAACCAGAGGCTTCCTACAATGAGCAGTTCTTC.

The J gene is TRBJ2-1, the V gene TRBV29-1; 14 bases are a match to TRBD2. This CDR3 comprises 16 residues. V dropped 6 bases and J dropped 3; count of bases not matched to a gene: 7. CDR1 SQVTM and CDR2 ANQGSEA come from the germline V gene. CDR3 sequence: CSVMGLAGALYNEQFF. The CDR3 DNA sequence: TGCAGCGTCATGGGACTAGCGGGGGCCCTCTACAATGAGCAGTTCTTC.

The rearrangement links TRBV28 to TRBJ2-1; tentatively, D is TRBD1 (6 bases). The V gene's germline CDR1 is MDHEN and CDR2 SYDVKM. The CDR3 has 15 amino acids. Trimming pared 5 bases from V and 5 bases from J, leaving 16 bases between. The CDR3 here is CASSRYQGINNEQFF. The CDR3 coding sequence is TGTGCCAGCAGTCGATACCAGGGGATCAACAATGAGCAGTTCTTC.

The chain couples TRBV2 to TRBJ2-3; possible D gene TRBD1, 6 bases. V lost 1 base to trimming and J lost 6 bases, with 17 bases between them. This CDR3 comprises 16 residues. CDR1 and CDR2 (germline): SNHLY, FYNNEI. In nucleotides, the CDR3 is TGTGCCAGCAGTGAAGATCAGCAGGGGCTAAGGGATACGCAGTATTTT. This sequence encodes CASSEDQQGLRDTQYF.

The chain recombines TRBV5-4 with TRBJ2-1, with 7 bases that match TRBD1. With V trimmed by 5 bases and J by 7 bases, 12 bases remained unmatched. Germline V gives CDR1 SGHNT, CDR2 YYREEE (reference sequence). The CDR3 loop spans 15 amino acids. CDR3 region: CASSFSLDRRNEQFF. The CDR3 DNA is TGTGCCAGCAGTTTCTCCTTGGACAGGAGGAATGAGCAGTTCTTC.

The gene calls are TRBV7-3 and TRBJ2-2, with 8 bases aligning to TRBD2. V lost 4 bases and J lost 6; bases outside the gene matches: 13. This CDR3 has 17 amino acids. Germline V gene sequence: CDR1 SGHTA, CDR2 FQGTGA. CDR3 coding DNA: TGTGCCAGCAGCTCCCTTAAGGGTCGGGGGGGCCCCGGGGAGCTGTTTTTT. It yields the protein CASSSLKGRGGPGELFF. The full variable domain, completed using reference TRBV7-3 and TRBJ2-2, is GAGVSQTPSNKVTEKGKYVELRCDPISGHTALYWYRQSLGQGPEFLIYFQGTGAADDSGLPNDRFFAVRPEGSVSTLKIQRTERGDSAVYLCASSSLKGRGGPGELFFGEGSRLTVL.

J is TRBJ2-1 and V is TRBV28, with D maybe TRBD1 (6 bases). This CDR3 spans 15 amino acids. V was cut by 4 bases and J by 4 bases, with 14 bases left in between. Germline-derived CDR1 and CDR2 are MDHEN and SYDVKM. The CDR3 is CASSSTGFKYNEQFF. The CDR3 DNA reads TGTGCCAGCAGTTCCACAGGGTTCAAGTACAATGAGCAGTTCTTC.

The chain uses TRBV28 and TRBJ1-2; TRBD1 aligns across 7 bases. The length of the CDR3 is 12 residues. V gave up 5 bases and J gave up 8 bases; unmatched junction bases: 5. CDR1 MDHEN and CDR2 SYDVKM come from the germline V gene. CDR3: CASSEGAAGYTF. CDR3 DNA: TGTGCCAGCAGTGAGGGGGCCGCGGGCTACACCTTC.

The sample holds one count of this clone. This sequence joins TRBV4-1 and TRBJ2-5; no firm D call. The V gene lost 1 base and the J gene lost 5 bases, with 8 bases spanning the gap. The V gene's germline CDR1 is MGHRA and CDR2 YSYEKL. The CDR3 consists of 13 residues. The CDR3 reads CASSQVPLETQYF. CDR3 DNA: TGCGCCAGCAGCCAAGTCCCGTTGGAGACCCAGTACTTC.

In this sample, this clone turned up a few times. V usage is TRBV3-1 (or the pseudogene TRBV3-2) and J usage is TRBJ1-3; D call uncertain. Germline lookup yields CDR1 LGHDT and CDR2 YNNKEL (reference sequence). The CDR3 contains 13 residues. The V gene lost 0 bases and the J gene lost 15 bases, with 15 bases spanning the gap. The DNA for the CDR3 is TGTGCCAGCAGCCAAGATTTGGGCCGCACGAGATATTTT. Translating gives CASSQDLGRTRYF.

The chain has TRBV10-3 and TRBJ2-3; tentatively, D is TRBD2 (7 bases). V was trimmed by 3 bases and J by 3 bases, leaving 13 bases between them. This CDR3 has 15 amino acids. Germline assignment: CDR1 ENHRY and CDR2 SYGVKD. CDR3 bases: TGTGCCATCAGTGACGGGGGGCCTCGAACAGATACGCAGTATTTT. Translating it yields CAISDGGPRTDTQYF.

There are a few counts of this clone. The chain couples TRBV2 to TRBJ1-5; D is unclear. The ends were cut back, 8 bases at V and 2 bases at J, with 7 bases in the middle. This CDR3 contains 12 residues. Germline values: CDR1 SNHLY, CDR2 FYNNEI. CDR3 residues: CASSGGNQPQHF. CDR3 in DNA: TGTGCCAGCTCTGGAGGCAATCAGCCCCAGCATTTT. Combining the CDR3 with reference TRBV2 and TRBJ1-5 gives the whole variable domain EPEVTQTPSHQVTQMGQEVILRCVPISNHLYFYWYRQILGQKVEFLVSFYNNEISEKSEIFDDQFSVERPDGSNFTLKIRSTKLEDSAMYFCASSGGNQPQHFGDGTRLSIL.

V is TRBV2 and J is TRBJ2-2; 7 nucleotides agree with TRBD1. The CDR3 totals 13 residues. The germline V gene has CDR1 SNHLY and CDR2 FYNNEI. Trimming cost V 5 bases and J 8 bases; bases outside gene matches: 5. In DNA, the CDR3 is TGTGCCAGCAGTCAAGAGGGGGCAGGGGAGCTGTTTTTT. The encoded protein is CASSQEGAGELFF.

The chain employs TRBV12-3 or TRBV12-4 and TRBJ2-5, with 8 bases that match TRBD1. Trimming cost V 4 bases and J 3 bases; bases outside gene matches: 1. The CDR3 consists of 13 residues. Written as DNA, the CDR3 is TGTGCCAGCAGTTCGACAGGGGAAGAGACCCAGTACTTC. This sequence encodes CASSSTGEETQYF.

This rearrangement joins TRBV18 to TRBJ1-1; D may be TRBD1 (5 bases). The V end was cut by 3 bases, the J end by 5 bases, with 25 bases between. Germline CDR1 and CDR2: KGHSH and LQKENI. The length of the CDR3 is 18 residues. The CDR3: CASSPIADWGIGGTEAFF. CDR3 sequence (DNA): TGTGCCAGCTCACCTATCGCGGACTGGGGCATTGGGGGGACTGAAGCTTTCTTT.

V usage is TRBV11-1 and J usage is TRBJ1-1; 11 bases align to TRBD1. Germline values: CDR1 SGHAT, CDR2 FQDESV (reference sequence). This CDR3 has 14 residues. V lost 1 base to trimming and J lost 5 bases; unmatched junction nucleotides: 0. This CDR3 reads CASSLGDRGTEAFF. The CDR3 nucleotides are TGTGCCAGCAGCTTAGGGGACAGGGGGACTGAAGCTTTCTTT.

The chain couples TRBV9 to TRBJ2-3; the match to TRBD2 covers 15 bases. CDR3 length equals 21 residues. The germline V gene encodes CDR1 SGDLS and CDR2 YYNGEE. V lost 6 bases and J lost 1; bases outside the gene matches: 18. The chain's CDR3 is CASNTKRGTSGGTPRTDTQYF. The CDR3 nucleotides are TGTGCCAGCAACACAAAAAGGGGGACTAGCGGGGGGACACCACGCACAGATACGCAGTATTTT. The entire variable domain, with the rest obtained from reference TRBV9 and TRBJ2-3, is as follows: DSGVTQTPKHLITATGQRVTLRCSPRSGDLSVYWYQQSLDQGLQFLIQYYNGEERAKGNILERFSAQQFPDLHSELNLSSLELGDSALYFCASNTKRGTSGGTPRTDTQYFGPGTRLTVL.

The chain recombines TRBV27 with TRBJ1-1; 7 bases agree with TRBD1. J was trimmed by 7 bases and V by 4 bases; bases with no gene match: 6. There are 13 residues in the CDR3. CDR1 and CDR2 from the germline V gene are MNHEY and SMNVEV (reference sequence). The CDR3 DNA follows: TGTGCCAGCAGTTCGACAGGGAAGGTTGAAGCTTTCTTT. The encoded protein is CASSSTGKVEAFF.

This clone was observed once. V gene TRBV6-5 combines with J gene TRBJ1-5; TRBD1 matches 9 bases. Germline CDR1 MNHEY, CDR2 SVGAGI. J gave up 4 bases and V 5 bases, and 6 bases lay outside the gene matches. This CDR3 region has 15 residues. CDR3 loop: CASSTGTGINQPQHF. The DNA of the CDR3 is TGTGCCAGCAGTACCGGGACAGGGATTAATCAGCCCCAGCATTTT.

The V gene is TRBV7-2, the J gene TRBJ1-2, with 9 positions matching TRBD1. This CDR3 has 15 amino acids. In germline, CDR1 is SGHTA, CDR2 FQGNSA. Trimming cost V 5 bases and J 7 bases; bases outside gene matches: 11. The DNA of the CDR3 is TGTGCCAGCAGCCCCTACGGGACAGGGACCACTGGCTACACCTTC. This encodes CASSPYGTGTTGYTF.

The chain employs TRBV5-1 and TRBJ2-5; TRBD1 might be the D (5 bases). The CDR3 consists of 16 residues. Deletions cut 0 bases from V and 5 bases from J, with 17 bases between. Germline V lookup: CDR1 SGHRS, CDR2 YFSETQ. CDR3 residues: CASSLAEQAQVETQYF. In nucleotides, the CDR3 is TGCGCCAGCAGCTTGGCCGAGCAGGCACAGGTTGAGACCCAGTACTTC.

The gene calls are TRBV18 and TRBJ1-1; possible D gene TRBD1, 6 bases. The CDR3 contains 14 residues. With 5 bases removed from V and 4 bases from J, the gap between germline ends came to 14 bases. Germline CDR1 is KGHSH and CDR2 is LQKENI. CDR3 region: CASSYDRRRTEAFF. The CDR3 coding sequence is TGTGCCAGCTCATACGACAGGAGGCGCACTGAAGCTTTCTTT. Variable domain in full (rest from reference TRBV18 and TRBJ1-1): NAGVMQNPRHLVRRRGQEARLRCSPMKGHSHVYWYRQLPEEGLKFMVYLQKENIIDESGMPKERFSAEFPKEGPSILRIQQVVRGDSAAYFCASSYDRRRTEAFFGQGTRLTVV.